This T cell receptor (beta chain) was recorded in a study of blood T cell repertoires in COVID-19. Study-wide context: The analysed material was cDNA or gDNA that came from T cells, B-cell-depleted T cells, or PBMCs.

Germline lookup yields CDR1 SGHTA and CDR2 FQGNSA. CDR3 length equals 17 residues. The ends lost 1 base at V and 5 bases at J; junction bases unmatched: 9. The Seattle patients joined while their infection was active and were tracked longitudinally afterward. Sequencing was performed with immunoSEQ multiplex PCR; in TCRdb, only in-frame clones are kept and a portion is missing. The table lists 150,000 or so clones, approximately 90% of them singletons. The sample taken for sequencing was peripheral blood. This clonotype was sampled from a man under 40 with COVID-19, enrolled during active disease. This rearrangement joins TRBV7-2 to TRBJ2-1; the match to TRBD2 covers 9 bases. CDR3 sequence reads: CASSLGKTSGMNNEQFF. The CDR3 DNA follows: TGTGCCAGCAGCTTAGGAAAGACTAGCGGAATGAACAATGAGCAGTTCTTC.